A single sample is the source of the 11 T cell receptor beta chains below, sequenced in a study of shared clonotypes between healthy human individuals. Clones were sequenced by immunoSEQ multiplex PCR, and TCRdb holds only the in-frame ones, with some missing. The sample includes about half a million clones, about 76% of them seen just once. The specimen sequenced was PBMCs. These receptors were taken from a middle-aged woman in good health. Some clones in this sample may be carry-over from other donors' samples.

The chain recombines TRBV19 with TRBJ1-1; 10 nucleotides match TRBD1. The germline V gene has CDR1 LNHDA and CDR2 SQIVND (reference sequence). The trim removed 4 bases at V and 2 bases at J, leaving 7 bases unmatched. The CDR3 runs 16 residues. CDR3 residues: CASSTRTGGNNTEAFF. The CDR3 DNA reads as TGTGCCAGTAGTACCCGGACAGGGGGGAACAACACTGAAGCTTTCTTT.

The genes are TRBV27 and TRBJ2-3; D gene ambiguous. The germline V and J ends were trimmed by 2 bases and 1 base, with 13 bases remaining between them. The CDR3 runs 16 residues. CDR1 and CDR2 from the germline V gene are MNHEY and SMNVEV (reference sequence). The CDR3 DNA sequence: TGTGCCAGCAGTTTAGGCCCCTGGCAGGGCACAGATACGCAGTATTTT. Translated, it gives CASSLGPWQGTDTQYF.

The chain employs TRBV7-9 and TRBJ2-7; TRBD1 aligns across 9 bases. CDR1 is SEHNR and CDR2 is FQNEAQ in the germline V gene (reference sequence). The CDR3 consists of 14 residues. After removal of 3 bases from V and 3 bases from J, the junction contained 3 bases not matched to a gene. This CDR3 is CASSFTGGGYEQYF. As DNA, the CDR3 is TGTGCCAGCAGCTTTACAGGGGGCGGCTACGAGCAGTACTTC.

The chain combines TRBV28 with TRBJ2-1, with TRBD2 as a possible D gene (5 bases). Trimming took 5 bases from V and 8 from J, leaving 19 bases between them. The CDR3 is 15 residues long. Germline lookup yields CDR1 MDHEN and CDR2 SYDVKM. The CDR3 DNA sequence: TGTGCCAGCAGTCCTCCTTCGGCTAGCCGCGATGAGCAGTTCTTC. Translation: CASSPPSASRDEQFF. Variable domain in full (rest from reference TRBV28 and TRBJ2-1): DVKVTQSSRYLVKRTGEKVFLECVQDMDHENMFWYRQDPGLGLRLIYFSYDVKMKEKGDIPEGYSVSREKKERFSLILESASTNQTSMYLCASSPPSASRDEQFFGPGTRLTVL.

This clone was seen only a few times. This sample includes further DNA sequences coding for the same CDR3. This chain joins TRBV11-3 and TRBJ2-5, with D hard to call. The CDR3 runs 12 residues. Germline CDR1 and CDR2: SGHNT and YENEEA. V gave up 1 base and J gave up 4 bases, with 4 bases separating them. The CDR3 sequence is CASSLGSETQYF. Written as DNA, the CDR3 is TGTGCCAGCAGCTTAGGTTCAGAGACCCAGTACTTC.

This clone occurred once. The rearrangement joins TRBV5-1 to TRBJ2-1, with D tentatively TRBD2 (5 bases). The germline V gene has CDR1 SGHRS and CDR2 YFSETQ. The length of the CDR3 is 15 residues. V lost 0 bases, J lost 6 bases, and 13 bases lay in between. The CDR3: CASSLETTPPNEQFF. In DNA form, the CDR3 reads TGCGCCAGCAGCTTGGAGACTACCCCTCCCAATGAGCAGTTCTTC.

A single count supports this clone. Given the absence of the conserved phenylalanine or tryptophan at the CDR3 end, a read error is likely. The J gene is TRBJ1-4, the V gene TRBV11-2; TRBD1 agrees at 7 bases. This CDR3 region has 14 residues. V was pared by 4 bases and J by 2 bases, with 1 base of the junction left unmatched. Germline CDR1 SGHAT, CDR2 FQNNGV. This CDR3 reads CASSSGGTNEKLFL. CDR3 bases: TGTGCCAGCAGCTCAGGGGGGACTAATGAAAAACTGTTTCTT.

V is TRBV11-3 and J is TRBJ2-1, with D possibly being TRBD2 (5 bases). CDR1 is SGHNT, CDR2 YENEEA, per germline. This CDR3 spans 13 amino acids. Trimming shortened V by 2 bases and J by 8 bases, and 10 bases separated the two germline ends. This chain's CDR3 is CASSLLSGYEQFF. CDR3 DNA sequence: TGTGCCAGCAGCTTATTATCGGGGTATGAGCAGTTCTTC.

The chain is built from TRBV7-9 and TRBJ2-1; D perhaps matches TRBD2 (6 bases). This CDR3 contains 14 residues. V was trimmed by 5 bases and J by 6 bases, leaving 14 bases between them. From germline, CDR1 is SEHNR and CDR2 FQNEAQ (reference sequence). The CDR3 loop is CASSIRDFLNEQFF. The CDR3, as DNA: TGTGCCAGCAGCATAAGGGACTTCCTCAATGAGCAGTTCTTC.

The V gene is TRBV16, the J gene TRBJ1-1, with TRBD1 as a possible D gene (6 bases). Germline CDR1 is KGHSY and CDR2 is FQNENV. This CDR3 region has 13 residues. V was clipped by 6 bases and J by 3 bases, with 11 bases between them. Here the CDR3 reads CASSPYRDTEAFF. In DNA form, the CDR3 reads TGTGCCAGCAGTCCCTACAGGGACACTGAAGCTTTCTTT.

V usage is TRBV7-9 and J usage is TRBJ2-1; 13 bases match TRBD2. The ends lost 5 bases at V and 6 bases at J; junction bases unmatched: 7. CDR3 size: 16 residues. CDR1 and CDR2 from the germline V gene are SEHNR and FQNEAQ (reference sequence). The CDR3 coding sequence is TGTGCCAGCAGCGTAAGAGGACTAGCGGGAGCCAATGAGCAGTTCTTC. This codes for CASSVRGLAGANEQFF.